This entry lists 23 T cell receptor beta chains sequenced from one sample in a study of blood T cell repertoires in COVID-19. Method: immunoSEQ multiplex PCR; TCRdb's copy keeps in-frame clones and lacks some. The table lists approximately 180,000 clones, 82% of them singletons, with almost 8.5% in the top ten. The specimen sequenced was peripheral blood. Every receptor here comes from a woman in her 70s with acute or convalescent COVID-19.

The V call is TRBV28, the J call TRBJ2-1; the match to TRBD2 covers 9 bases. Per the germline V gene, CDR1 is MDHEN and CDR2 is SYDVKM. The CDR3 runs 16 residues. V lost 7 bases, J lost 8 bases, and 15 bases stayed unmatched. The CDR3 protein is CASTTYRGAGGDEQFF. The DNA for the CDR3 is TGTGCCAGCACCACCTACAGGGGAGCGGGGGGCGATGAGCAGTTCTTC.

The chain joins TRBV6-1 to TRBJ1-5; D uncertain. The ends were cut back, 0 bases at V and 9 bases at J, with 9 bases in the middle. Germline lookup yields CDR1 MNHNS and CDR2 SASEGT. The CDR3 sequence is 13 residues long. The CDR3 DNA follows: TGTGCCAGCAGTGAAGCAGAGGTTAGGCCCCAGCATTTT. This gives the protein CASSEAEVRPQHF.

This rearrangement joins TRBV10-3 to TRBJ2-1, with 8 bases matching TRBD2. This CDR3 region has 15 residues. Germline-derived CDR1 and CDR2 are ENHRY and SYGVKD. The trim removed 6 bases at V and 5 bases at J, leaving 9 bases unmatched. The CDR3 DNA reads TGTGCCATCAGGACGAGCGGGAGCTTCAACAATGAGCAGTTCTTC. It translates to CAIRTSGSFNNEQFF.

The chain recombines TRBV20-1 with TRBJ2-1; TRBD1 agrees at 10 bases. The CDR3 runs 17 residues. V lost 3 bases, J lost 5 bases, and 13 bases stayed unmatched. Germline CDR1 is DFQATT and CDR2 is SNEGSKA (reference sequence). CDR3 DNA sequence: TGCAGTGCTAGTCCAATATCCGGGACAGGGGCGAACAATGAGCAGTTCTTC. Translating it yields CSASPISGTGANNEQFF.

This clone came up a few times. Here the CDR3 reads CASSPPLAGWADTQYF. For the CDR3, the DNA is TGTGCCAGCTCACCACCGCTAGCGGGGTGGGCAGATACGCAGTATTTT. The chain employs TRBV18 and TRBJ2-3; 9 bases are shared with TRBD2. V dropped 0 bases and J dropped 4; count of bases not matched to a gene: 5. The CDR3 extends over 16 amino acids. Per the germline V gene, CDR1 is KGHSH and CDR2 is LQKENI.

V and J are TRBV11-2 and TRBJ2-1, with 8 positions matching TRBD2. Germline CDR1 reads SGHAT; CDR2 reads FQNNGV. The CDR3 loop spans 16 amino acids. J lost 9 bases, V lost 5 bases, and 15 bases had no gene match. In nucleotides, the CDR3 is TGTGCCAGCAGCCCAGGGGTTGTGCGGGAGGTTATTGAGCAGTTCTTC. Translating gives CASSPGVVREVIEQFF.

This chain connects TRBV7-9 to TRBJ2-2; no clear D gene. V was shortened by 4 bases and J by 2 bases, with 11 bases between the two germline ends. The CDR3 spans 15 residues. CDR1 and CDR2 (germline): SEHNR, FQNEAQ (reference sequence). CDR3 DNA: TGTGCCAGCAGCTCGAGCGTCCTTAACACCGGGGAGCTGTTTTTT. This gives the protein CASSSSVLNTGELFF.

V gene TRBV5-1 combines with J gene TRBJ2-2; TRBD2 matches at 8 bases. V lost 4 bases to trimming and J lost 2 bases; unmatched junction nucleotides: 4. Germline values: CDR1 SGHRS, CDR2 YFSETQ. This CDR3 spans 15 amino acids. The CDR3 coding sequence is TGCGCCAGCAGCCCGGGACTAGGAAACACCGGGGAGCTGTTTTTT. Its translation: CASSPGLGNTGELFF.

This clone was counted once. The chain carries TRBV5-4 and TRBJ2-1; 7 bases are shared with TRBD1. The germline V gene has CDR1 SGHNT and CDR2 YYREEE (reference sequence). This CDR3 spans 15 amino acids. V shed 6 bases, J shed 5 bases, and the junction held 11 bases outside the gene matches. The CDR3 nucleotides are TGTGCCAGCAACCAGATCGACAGGGACCACAATGAGCAGTTCTTC. Protein product: CASNQIDRDHNEQFF.

The V call is TRBV7-2, the J call TRBJ2-7, with D perhaps matching TRBD2 (5 bases). The CDR3 length is 14 residues. V was trimmed by 1 base and J by 7 bases, leaving 14 bases between them. Germline V gene lookup returns CDR1 SGHTA and CDR2 FQGNSA. The CDR3 loop reads CASSLDLGPGEQYF. The CDR3 DNA is TGTGCCAGCAGCTTAGATTTAGGGCCGGGGGAGCAGTACTTC.

V usage is TRBV9 and J usage is TRBJ1-1; 8 bases agree with TRBD1. This CDR3 is built from 15 residues. J was trimmed by 4 bases and V by 1 base; bases with no gene match: 6. In germline, CDR1 is SGDLS, CDR2 YYNGEE. The CDR3 loop is CASSVSGGSSTEAFF. As DNA, the CDR3 is TGTGCCAGCAGCGTATCAGGGGGCAGCAGCACTGAAGCTTTCTTT.

The chain links TRBV28 to TRBJ2-2; 7 bases align to TRBD1. Germline V gene sequence: CDR1 MDHEN, CDR2 SYDVKM. Germline trimming cut 4 bases from V and 1 base from J; bases unmatched to any gene: 0. The CDR3 is 14 amino acids. CDR3 amino acids: CASSWDRNTGELFF. The CDR3 region has the DNA TGTGCCAGCAGTTGGGACAGGAACACCGGGGAGCTGTTTTTT.

This chain joins TRBV11-2 and TRBJ2-5; TRBD2 matches 13 bases. CDR3 length: 16 amino acids. The germline V gene encodes CDR1 SGHAT and CDR2 FQNNGV. With 5 bases clipped from V and 4 bases from J, the junction kept 7 bases outside the gene matches. The CDR3 here is CASSKTSGGPVETQYF. The CDR3 DNA sequence: TGTGCCAGCAGCAAGACTAGCGGGGGGCCAGTAGAGACCCAGTACTTC.

The V and J genes are TRBV10-1 and TRBJ1-4, with D unclear. V lost 2 bases to trimming and J lost 10 bases, with 8 bases between them. CDR1 is WNHNN and CDR2 is SYGVQD in the germline V gene (reference sequence). This CDR3 is built from 12 residues. The CDR3 bases are TGCGCCAGCAGTGAGCCGGTTCTAAAACTGTTTTTT. This codes for CASSEPVLKLFF.

This clone was found once. The chain combines TRBV23-1 with TRBJ1-6; 9 bases match TRBD1. TRBV23-1 belongs to the ORF category, with a function that is uncertain. V was pared by 0 bases and J by 0 bases, with 6 bases of the junction left unmatched. The CDR3 spans 19 residues. The CDR3 spells CASSQSSGTGSSYNSPLHF. Written as DNA, the CDR3 is TGCGCCAGCAGTCAATCGAGTGGGACAGGGAGCTCCTATAATTCACCCCTCCACTTT.

The CDR3 sequence: CASSFTGGDSPLHF. CDR3 nucleotide sequence: TGTGCCAGCAGTTTTACAGGGGGAGATTCACCCCTCCACTTT. The V gene is TRBV5-4, the J gene TRBJ1-6; TRBD1 matches at 8 bases. Germline-derived CDR1 and CDR2 are SGHNT and YYREEE (reference sequence). V shed 5 bases and J 8 bases; nucleotides not matched to a gene: 6. The CDR3 extends over 14 amino acids.

The rearrangement links TRBV5-1 to TRBJ2-5; D not certain. The CDR3 runs 11 residues. V lost 4 bases and J 2 bases, leaving 3 bases between the germline ends. Germline assignment: CDR1 SGHRS and CDR2 YFSETQ. CDR3 nucleotide sequence: TGCGCCAGCAGCATACAAGAGACCCAGTACTTC. Its translation is CASSIQETQYF.

The chain uses TRBV24-1 and TRBJ2-3; 9 nucleotides agree with TRBD2. The V gene's germline CDR1 is KGHDR and CDR2 SFDVKD. The junction had 5 bases not matched to a gene; V was cut back by 3 bases and J by 5 bases. The CDR3 runs 15 residues. The CDR3 reads CATSDRGRAVDTQYF. In nucleotides, the CDR3 is TGTGCCACCAGTGATCGCGGGAGGGCCGTAGATACGCAGTATTTT.

The CDR3 DNA reads TGTGCCAGCAGCCCGCTGGGGTGGGGCTTCTATGGCTACACCTTC. Translation gives CASSPLGWGFYGYTF. The chain joins TRBV14 to TRBJ1-2, with D perhaps matching TRBD1 (5 bases). Trimming removed 4 bases at V and 4 bases at J, with 16 bases between. This CDR3 is 15 amino acids long. The germline CDR1 and CDR2 sequences are SGHDN and FVKESK. Together with reference TRBV14 and TRBJ1-2, the CDR3 gives the full variable domain: EAGVTQFPSHSVIEKGQTVTLRCDPISGHDNLYWYRRVMGKEIKFLLHFVKESKQDESGMPNNRFLAERTGGTYSTLKVQPAELEDSGVYFCASSPLGWGFYGYTFGSGTRLTVV.

This sequence joins TRBV28 and TRBJ1-2; D ambiguous. CDR3 length: 11 residues. V dropped 6 bases and J dropped 7 bases, with 9 bases sitting between them. The germline V gene encodes CDR1 MDHEN and CDR2 SYDVKM. In DNA form, the CDR3 reads TGTGCCAGCAGCTATAGCTTTGGCTACACCTTC. This translates into CASSYSFGYTF.

The rearrangement uses TRBV9 and TRBJ2-5, with D possibly TRBD1 on 5 matching bases. Germline V gene sequence: CDR1 SGDLS, CDR2 YYNGEE. V dropped 4 bases and J dropped 0 bases, with 10 bases sitting between them. This CDR3 spans 14 amino acids. The CDR3 protein is CASSPQGHQETQYF. The CDR3, as DNA: TGTGCCAGCAGCCCCCAGGGTCACCAAGAGACCCAGTACTTC.

The chain couples TRBV7-2 to TRBJ1-2; 8 nucleotides match TRBD1. Germline V gene data show CDR1 as SGHTA and CDR2 as FQGNSA. The CDR3 is made up of 15 amino acids. V was clipped by 5 bases and J by 7 bases; unmatched bases: 12. The CDR3 nucleotides are TGTGCCAGCAGCGGCCAGGGACAGGCGTTAGGTGGCTACACCTTC. It specifies CASSGQGQALGGYTF. The full variable domain, its missing parts supplied by reference TRBV7-2 and TRBJ1-2, is GAGVSQSPSNKVTEKGKDVELRCDPISGHTALYWYRQSLGQGLEFLIYFQGNSAPDKSGLPSDRFSAERTGGSVSTLTIQRTQQEDSAVYLCASSGQGQALGGYTFGSGTRLTVV.

This clone occurred once. V gene TRBV7-9 combines with J gene TRBJ1-2, with TRBD1 matching 8 bases. This CDR3 has 17 amino acids. Germline CDR1 and CDR2: SEHNR and FQNEAQ (reference sequence). The trim removed 4 bases at V and 8 bases at J, leaving 18 bases unmatched. CDR3 protein: CASSSGPRNRGIDGYTF. The CDR3 bases are TGTGCCAGCAGCTCCGGTCCCCGCAACAGGGGGATAGACGGCTACACCTTC.